This T cell receptor beta chain was sequenced in a study of prognosis after radiotherapy for stage I lung cancer. Study-level information: Those with stage I non-small cell lung cancer who took part were enrolled between 2018 and 2019.

Amplification of the TCR beta CDR3 (from genomic DNA) was done by two-round multiplex PCR. The first PCR round targeted every TRBV and TRBJ gene with specific primers. With universal primers, the second PCR round was performed. Each CDR3 protein gets one entry after TCRdb re-called the multiplex PCR reads with MiXCR. The sample has fewer than 30,000 distinct CDR3 sequences; around 30% are singletons. This clonotype was counted ten times or more. What it binds is unknown. Points from the study as a whole: Reports indicated that TRBV and TRBJ gene usage differed between patients with and without metastases, including differences in roughly 10 V and two J genes after SBRT. Tumor-specific reactivity of the expanded TCR clones remained undetermined.

The receptor was derived from a donor over 45 with non-small cell lung cancer. The specimen comprised PBMCs, sampled before or after stereotactic body radiation therapy (not recorded which).

The CDR3 region is CASSPQTAADTQYF. The CDR3 DNA follows: TGTGCCAGCAGCCCGCAGACAGCCGCAGATACGCAGTATTTT. The chain uses TRBV11-2 and TRBJ2-3, with D possibly matching TRBD1 (5 bases). The CDR3 contains 14 residues. Germline V gene data show CDR1 as SGHAT and CDR2 as FQNNGV. Trimming stripped 5 bases from V and 4 bases from J, with 13 bases between.